The following is a T cell receptor (beta chain) sequence with its context. Its target is not known. One junction end does not reproduce the germline sequence, and a read error may be involved. The primer mix had 60 Vbeta and 13 Jbeta primers. Profiling relied on immunoSEQ multiplex PCR, and the TCRdb table lists in-frame clones only, not all of them. This table has tens of thousands of clones, around 81% appearing once. This specimen belongs to a study of cytomegalovirus exposure and HLA in healthy donors. Study outcomes and limitations: An Asian-associated ancestry cluster reportedly showed fewer N-insertions than the roughly 670-donor mean in a later analysis.

This CDR3 spans 15 amino acids. Germline assignment: CDR1 SSHAT and CDR2 FNYEAQ (reference sequence). This receptor was identified in a male donor in good health and CMV-seronegative. The chain joins TRBV7-7 to TRBJ2-7, with unresolved D. Sequencing was done on a sample of PBMCs. For the CDR3, the DNA is TGTGCCGGCAGCCCTGGGCCGAGACAAGCCTACGAGCAGTACTTC. Protein product: CAGSPGPRQAYEQYF.